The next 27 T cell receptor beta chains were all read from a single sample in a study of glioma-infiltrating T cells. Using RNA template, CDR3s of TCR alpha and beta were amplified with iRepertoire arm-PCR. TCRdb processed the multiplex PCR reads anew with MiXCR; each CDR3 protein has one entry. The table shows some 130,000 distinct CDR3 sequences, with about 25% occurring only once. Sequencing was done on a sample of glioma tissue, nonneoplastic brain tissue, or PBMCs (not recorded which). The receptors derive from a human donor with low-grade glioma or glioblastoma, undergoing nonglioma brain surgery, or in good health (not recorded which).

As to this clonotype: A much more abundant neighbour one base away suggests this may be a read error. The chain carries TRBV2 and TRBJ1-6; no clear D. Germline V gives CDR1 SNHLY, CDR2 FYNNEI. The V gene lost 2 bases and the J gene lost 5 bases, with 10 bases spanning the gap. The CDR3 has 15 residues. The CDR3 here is CASSEQAANNSPLHF. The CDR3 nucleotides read TGTGCCAGCAGTGAACAGGCCGCTAATAATTCACCCCTCCACTTT.

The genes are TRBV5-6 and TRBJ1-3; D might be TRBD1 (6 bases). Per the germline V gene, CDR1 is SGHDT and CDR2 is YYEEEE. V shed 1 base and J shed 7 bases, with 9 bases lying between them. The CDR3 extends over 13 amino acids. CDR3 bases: TGTGCCAGCAGCTTGCGGGGGGCGAACACCATATATTTT. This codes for CASSLRGANTIYF.

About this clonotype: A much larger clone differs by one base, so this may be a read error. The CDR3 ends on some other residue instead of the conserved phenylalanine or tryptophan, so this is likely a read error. The CDR3 spells CSASGQGATEAFS. The CDR3 bases are TGCAGTGCATCGGGACAGGGGGCCACTGAAGCTTTCTCT. The V gene is TRBV20-1, the J gene TRBJ1-1, with 12 bases lining up with TRBD1. Unmatched junction bases numbered 3, after V lost 6 bases and J lost 4 bases. CDR3 size: 13 residues. Germline loops: CDR1 DFQATT, CDR2 SNEGSKA (reference sequence).

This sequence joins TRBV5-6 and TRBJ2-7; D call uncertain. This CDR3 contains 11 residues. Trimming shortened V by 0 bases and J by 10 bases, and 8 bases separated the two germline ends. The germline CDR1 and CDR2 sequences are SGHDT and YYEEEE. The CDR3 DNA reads TGTGCCAGCAGCTTGGGCACCCTACAGTACGTC. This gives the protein CASSLGTLQYV.

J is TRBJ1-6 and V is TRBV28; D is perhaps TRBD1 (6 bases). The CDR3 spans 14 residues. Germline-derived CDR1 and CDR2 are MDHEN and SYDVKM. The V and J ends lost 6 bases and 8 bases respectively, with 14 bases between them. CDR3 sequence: CASSLAGADSPLHF. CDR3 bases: TGTGCCAGCAGCTTGGCGGGGGCTGATTCACCCCTCCACTTT.

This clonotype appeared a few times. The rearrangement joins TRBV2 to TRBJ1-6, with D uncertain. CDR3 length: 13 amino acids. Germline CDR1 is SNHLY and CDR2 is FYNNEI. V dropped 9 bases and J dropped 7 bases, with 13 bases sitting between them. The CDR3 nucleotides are TGTGCCAGAAAGGACGGCATGAATTCACCCCTCCACTTT. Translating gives CARKDGMNSPLHF.

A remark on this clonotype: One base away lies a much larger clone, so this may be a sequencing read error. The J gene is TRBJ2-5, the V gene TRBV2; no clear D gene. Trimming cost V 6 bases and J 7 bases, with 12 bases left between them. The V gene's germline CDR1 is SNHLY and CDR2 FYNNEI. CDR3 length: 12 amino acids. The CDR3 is CASSRAGGTQYF. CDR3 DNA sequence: TGTGCCAGCAGCAGAGCCGGTGGGACCCAGTACTTC.

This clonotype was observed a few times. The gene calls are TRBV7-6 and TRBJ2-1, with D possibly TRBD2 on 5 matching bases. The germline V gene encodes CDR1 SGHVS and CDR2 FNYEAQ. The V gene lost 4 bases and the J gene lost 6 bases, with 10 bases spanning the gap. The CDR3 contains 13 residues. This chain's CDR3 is CASSSTGINEQFF. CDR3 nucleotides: TGTGCCAGCAGCTCAACGGGGATCAATGAGCAGTTCTTC.

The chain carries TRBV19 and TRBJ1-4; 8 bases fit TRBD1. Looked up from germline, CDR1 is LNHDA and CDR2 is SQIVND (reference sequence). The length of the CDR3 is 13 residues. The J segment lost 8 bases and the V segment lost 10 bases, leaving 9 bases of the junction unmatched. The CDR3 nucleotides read TGTGCCACCGGGGACAGGCGCCGAGAAAAACTGTTTTTT. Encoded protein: CATGDRRREKLFF. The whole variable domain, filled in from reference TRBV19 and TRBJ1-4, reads DGGITQSPKYLFRKEGQNVTLSCEQNLNHDAMYWYRQDPGQGLRLIYYSQIVNDFQKGDIAEGYSVSREKKESFPLTVTSAQKNPTAFYLCATGDRRREKLFFGSGTQLSVL.

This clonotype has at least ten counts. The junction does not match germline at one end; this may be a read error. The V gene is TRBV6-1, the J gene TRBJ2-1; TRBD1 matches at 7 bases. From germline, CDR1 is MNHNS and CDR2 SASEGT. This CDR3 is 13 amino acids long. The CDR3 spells CASWDRPYNEQFF. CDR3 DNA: TGTGCCAGCTGGGACAGACCCTATAATGAGCAGTTCTTC.

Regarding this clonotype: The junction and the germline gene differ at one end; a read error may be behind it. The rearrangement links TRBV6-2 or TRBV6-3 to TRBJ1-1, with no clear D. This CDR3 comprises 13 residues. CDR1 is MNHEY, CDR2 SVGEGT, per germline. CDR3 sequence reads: CASSRTENTESFF. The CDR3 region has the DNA TGTGCCAGCAGCCGGACGGAGAACACTGAATCTTTCTTT.

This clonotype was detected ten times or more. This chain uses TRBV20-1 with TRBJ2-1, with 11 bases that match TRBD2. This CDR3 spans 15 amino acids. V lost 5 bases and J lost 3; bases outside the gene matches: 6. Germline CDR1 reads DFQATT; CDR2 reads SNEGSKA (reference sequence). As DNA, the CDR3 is TGCAGTGCTCCCCTCGGGACTAGCGGCTACAATGAGCAGTTCTTC. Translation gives CSAPLGTSGYNEQFF.

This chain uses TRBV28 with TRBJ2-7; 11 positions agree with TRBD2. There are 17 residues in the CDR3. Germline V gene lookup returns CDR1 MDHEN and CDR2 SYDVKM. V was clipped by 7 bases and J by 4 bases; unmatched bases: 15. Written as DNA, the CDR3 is TGTGCCAGCACCCCTTCCGTAGCGGGGGGGCGCGGGTACGAGCAGTACGTC. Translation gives CASTPSVAGGRGYEQYV.

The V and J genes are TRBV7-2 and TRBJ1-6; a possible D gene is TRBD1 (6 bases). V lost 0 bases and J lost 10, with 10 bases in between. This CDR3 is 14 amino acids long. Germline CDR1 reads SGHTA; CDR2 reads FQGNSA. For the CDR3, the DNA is TGTGCCAGCAGCTTAGCGCAGGGGAACTCACCCCTCCACTTT. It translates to CASSLAQGNSPLHF.

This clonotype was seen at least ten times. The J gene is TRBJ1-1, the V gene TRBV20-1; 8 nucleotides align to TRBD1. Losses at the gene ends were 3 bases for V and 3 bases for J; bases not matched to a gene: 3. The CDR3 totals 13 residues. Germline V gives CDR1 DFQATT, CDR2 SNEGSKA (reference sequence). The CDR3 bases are TGCAGTGCTAGGGACAGGGTTGACACTGAAGCTTTCTTT. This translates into CSARDRVDTEAFF.

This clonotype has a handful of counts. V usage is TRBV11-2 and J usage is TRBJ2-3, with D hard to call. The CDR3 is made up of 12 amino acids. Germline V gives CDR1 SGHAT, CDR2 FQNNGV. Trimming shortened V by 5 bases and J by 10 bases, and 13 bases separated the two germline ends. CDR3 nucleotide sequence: TGTGCCAGCAGCCCCACCATGGGGTCGCAGTATTTT. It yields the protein CASSPTMGSQYF.

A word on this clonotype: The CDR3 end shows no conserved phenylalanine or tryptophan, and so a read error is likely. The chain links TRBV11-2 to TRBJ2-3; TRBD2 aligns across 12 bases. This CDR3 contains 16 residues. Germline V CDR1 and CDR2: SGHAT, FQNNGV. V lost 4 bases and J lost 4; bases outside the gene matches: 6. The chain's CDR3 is CASSSGTSGWADTQYL. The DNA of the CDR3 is TGTGCCAGCAGCTCCGGGACTAGCGGGTGGGCAGATACGCAGTATCTT.

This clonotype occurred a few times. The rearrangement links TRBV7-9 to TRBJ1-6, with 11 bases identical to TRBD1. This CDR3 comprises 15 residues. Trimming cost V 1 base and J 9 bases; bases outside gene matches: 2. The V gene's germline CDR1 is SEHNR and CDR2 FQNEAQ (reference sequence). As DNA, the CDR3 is TGTGCCAGCAGCTTAGTGGGACAGGGGGTTTCACCCCTCCACTTT. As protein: CASSLVGQGVSPLHF.

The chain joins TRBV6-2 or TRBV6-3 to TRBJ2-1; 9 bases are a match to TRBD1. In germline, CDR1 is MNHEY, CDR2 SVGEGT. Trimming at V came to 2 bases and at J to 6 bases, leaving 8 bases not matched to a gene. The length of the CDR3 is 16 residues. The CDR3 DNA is TGTGCCAGCAGTTACCGCCCGGGACAGGGAGGCAATGAGCAGTTCTTC. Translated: CASSYRPGQGGNEQFF.

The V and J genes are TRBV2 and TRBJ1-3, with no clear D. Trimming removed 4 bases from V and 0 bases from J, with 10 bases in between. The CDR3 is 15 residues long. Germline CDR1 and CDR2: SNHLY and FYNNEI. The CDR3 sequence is CASSGPRVSGNTIYF. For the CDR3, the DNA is TGTGCCAGCAGTGGGCCGCGCGTCTCTGGAAACACCATATATTTT.

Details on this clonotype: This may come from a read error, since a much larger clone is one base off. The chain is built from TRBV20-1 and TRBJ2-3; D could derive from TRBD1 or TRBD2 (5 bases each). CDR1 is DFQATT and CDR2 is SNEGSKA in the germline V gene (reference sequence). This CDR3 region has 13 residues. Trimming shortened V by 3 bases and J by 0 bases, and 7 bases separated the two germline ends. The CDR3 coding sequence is TGCAGTGCTAGGAGGGACAGCACAGATACGCAGTATTTT. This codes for CSARRDSTDTQYF.

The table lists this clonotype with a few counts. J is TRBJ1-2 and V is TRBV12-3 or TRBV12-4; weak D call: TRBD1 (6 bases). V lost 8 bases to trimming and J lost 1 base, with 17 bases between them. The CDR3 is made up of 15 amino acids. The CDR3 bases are TGTGCCAGCGGATCCGGGACACTTTATAACTATGGCTACACCTTC. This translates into CASGSGTLYNYGYTF.

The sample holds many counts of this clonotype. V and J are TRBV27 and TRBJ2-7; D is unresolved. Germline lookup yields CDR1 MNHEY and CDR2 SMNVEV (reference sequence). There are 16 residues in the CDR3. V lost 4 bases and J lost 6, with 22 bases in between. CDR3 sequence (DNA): TGTGCCAGCAGTTCACTATCGGGTGTGAACATAGCCGAGCAGTACGTC. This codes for CASSSLSGVNIAEQYV.

The CDR3 sequence is CAISQRGAPAYEQYV. The CDR3 DNA follows: TGTGCCATCAGTCAGAGGGGGGCTCCAGCCTATGAGCAGTACGTC. The chain has TRBV12-3 or TRBV12-4 and TRBJ2-7; the D call may be TRBD1 or TRBD2 (6 bases each). The CDR3 has 15 amino acids.

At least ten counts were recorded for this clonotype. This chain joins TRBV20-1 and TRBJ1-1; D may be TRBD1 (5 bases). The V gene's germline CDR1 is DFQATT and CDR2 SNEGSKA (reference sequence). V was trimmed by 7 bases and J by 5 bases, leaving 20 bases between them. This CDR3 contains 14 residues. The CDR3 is CSVRADKGVTEAFF. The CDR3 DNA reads TGCAGTGTCCGTGCTGACAAAGGGGTTACTGAAGCTTTCTTT.

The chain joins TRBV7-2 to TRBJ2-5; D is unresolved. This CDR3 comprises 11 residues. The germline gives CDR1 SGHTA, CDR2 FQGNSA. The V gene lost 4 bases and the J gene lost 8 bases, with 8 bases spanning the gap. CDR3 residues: CASSSTLTQYF. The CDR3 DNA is TGTGCCAGCAGCTCTACACTAACCCAGTACTTC.

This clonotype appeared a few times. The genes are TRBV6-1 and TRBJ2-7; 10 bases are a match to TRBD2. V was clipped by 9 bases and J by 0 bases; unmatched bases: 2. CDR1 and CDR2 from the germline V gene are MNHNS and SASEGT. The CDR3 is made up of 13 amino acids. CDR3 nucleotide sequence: TGTGCCAGTAGCGGGGGGAGCTCCTACGAGCAGTACGTC. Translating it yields CASSGGSSYEQYV.